Listed here are 5 T cell receptor beta chains from one sample, sequenced in a study of blood T cell repertoires in COVID-19. Clones were read by immunoSEQ multiplex PCR, and TCRdb kept only the in-frame ones, dropping some. The sample comprises fewer than 650,000 clones, about 89% of which are singletons, and around 8% rests with the top ten. The sample taken for sequencing was peripheral blood. Receptor source: a woman aged 45-65 years with COVID-19, enrolled during active disease.

Written as DNA, the CDR3 is TGTGCCAGCAGTGGGGGGAGAAGTTCGACAGGAGCCTACGAGCAGTACTTC. This translates into CASSGGRSSTGAYEQYF. The V call is TRBV6-1, the J call TRBJ2-7, with D possibly TRBD1 on 6 matching bases. CDR1 MNHNS and CDR2 SASEGT come from the germline V gene. V lost 4 bases and J lost 2, with 21 bases in between. This CDR3 has 17 residues.

The rearrangement links TRBV7-2 to TRBJ2-3, with TRBD2 matching over 9 bases. The CDR3 contains 16 residues. V lost 3 bases, J lost 2 bases, and 6 bases stayed unmatched. Germline V gene data show CDR1 as SGHTA and CDR2 as FQGNSA. The CDR3 spells CASSFASGATTDTQYF. For the CDR3, the DNA is TGTGCCAGCAGCTTTGCTAGCGGGGCTACCACAGATACGCAGTATTTT.

The chain combines TRBV11-3 with TRBJ2-1, with D hard to call. Trimming left V 2 bases short and J 6 bases short, with 14 bases between. Looked up from germline, CDR1 is SGHNT and CDR2 is YENEEA. There are 15 residues in the CDR3. The DNA of the CDR3 is TGTGCCAGCAGCTTATCCGGGTCACTGGCCAATGAGCAGTTCTTC. Amino acid sequence: CASSLSGSLANEQFF. The complete variable domain, with remaining parts taken from reference TRBV11-3 and TRBJ2-1, reads EAGVVQSPRYKIIEKKQPVAFWCNPISGHNTLYWYLQNLGQGPELLIRYENEEAVDDSQLPKDRFSAERLKGVDSTLKIQPAELGDSAVYLCASSLSGSLANEQFFGPGTRLTVL.

V and J are TRBV9 and TRBJ1-5; no clear D gene. The V end lost 0 bases, the J end lost 9 bases, and 37 bases lay between the germline ends. This CDR3 is built from 22 residues. The germline gives CDR1 SGDLS, CDR2 YYNGEE. CDR3 DNA: TGTGCCAGCAGCGTAGAGGTTCCCGGGGTTTCGGGAACCCCAGTACATGGCTCGCCCCAGCATTTT. It yields the protein CASSVEVPGVSGTPVHGSPQHF.

The chain recombines TRBV5-6 with TRBJ1-5; tentative D call: TRBD1 (5 bases). Trimming pared 4 bases from V and 8 bases from J, leaving 10 bases between. The length of the CDR3 is 12 residues. Germline loops: CDR1 SGHDT, CDR2 YYEEEE. CDR3 nucleotide sequence: TGTGCCAGCAGCCTTGGGGCAAAGCCCCAGCATTTT. This sequence encodes CASSLGAKPQHF.